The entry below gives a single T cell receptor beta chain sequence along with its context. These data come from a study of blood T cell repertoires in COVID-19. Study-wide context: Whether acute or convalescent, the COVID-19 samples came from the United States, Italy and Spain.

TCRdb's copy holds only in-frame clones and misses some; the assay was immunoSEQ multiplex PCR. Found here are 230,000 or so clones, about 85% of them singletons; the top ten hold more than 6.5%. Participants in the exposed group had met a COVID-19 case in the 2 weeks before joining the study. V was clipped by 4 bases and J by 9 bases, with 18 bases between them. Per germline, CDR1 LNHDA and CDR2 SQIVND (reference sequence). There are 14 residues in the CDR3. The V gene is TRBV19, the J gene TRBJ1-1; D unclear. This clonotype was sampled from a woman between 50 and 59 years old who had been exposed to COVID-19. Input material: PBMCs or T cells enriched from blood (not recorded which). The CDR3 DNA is TGTGCCAGTAGTACACCCGCGACACCGGGAAAAGCTTTCTTT. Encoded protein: CASSTPATPGKAFF.